This section outlines one TCR beta chain sequence together with its context. Its specificity is not known. This sample is drawn from a study of T cell repertoires and HLA-DP antigens. Study-wide context: Versus self, one alloantigen differed at one groove amino acid, the other at about eleven. DNA input averaged approximately 240 ng in sorted CD137+CD4+ and roughly 1.2 ug in pre-culture CD4+.

TCRdb keeps only in-frame clones here, not all; method: immunoSEQ multiplex PCR. This sample carries approximately 86,000 clones, approximately 86% of them seen once, and the ten largest clones take 1.7%. CDR3 length: 11 amino acids. Deletions cut 3 bases from V and 3 bases from J, with 3 bases between. Germline assignment: CDR1 SGDLS and CDR2 YYNGEE. Untouched CD4+ T cells were bead-isolated from PBMC at around 98% purity. This chain uses TRBV9 with TRBJ1-1; D is unresolved. The source of this sequence is a middle-aged man in good health and CMV-seronegative. What was sequenced was CD4+ T cells from PBMCs. Here the CDR3 reads CASSGDTEAFF. The CDR3 bases are TGTGCCAGCAGCGGGGACACTGAAGCTTTCTTT.